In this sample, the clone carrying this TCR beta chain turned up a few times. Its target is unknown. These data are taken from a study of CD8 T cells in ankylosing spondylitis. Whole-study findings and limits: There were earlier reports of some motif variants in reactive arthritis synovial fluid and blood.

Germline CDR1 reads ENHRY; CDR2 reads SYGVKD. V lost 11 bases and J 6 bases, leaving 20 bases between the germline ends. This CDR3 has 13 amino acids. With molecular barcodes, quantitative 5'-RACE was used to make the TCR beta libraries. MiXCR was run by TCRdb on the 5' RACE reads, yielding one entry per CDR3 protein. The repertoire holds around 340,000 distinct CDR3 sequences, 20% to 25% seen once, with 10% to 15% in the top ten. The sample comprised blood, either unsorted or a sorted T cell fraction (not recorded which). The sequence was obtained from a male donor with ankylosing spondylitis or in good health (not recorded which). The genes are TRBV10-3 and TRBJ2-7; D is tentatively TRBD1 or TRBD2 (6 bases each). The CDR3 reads CAVQDRFSGEQYF. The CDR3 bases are TGTGCCGTCCAGGACAGATTTAGCGGCGAGCAGTACTTC.